This TCR beta chain appears in the sequencing data of a study of cytomegalovirus exposure and HLA in healthy donors. Study outcomes and limitations: Some V segments could not be told apart, so they were left out, TRBV6-2 and TRBV6-3 among them. TCR beta V- and J-gene trimming was later associated with a missense DCLRE1C variant. A later analysis showed that HLA-associated TCR beta chains had undergone more clonal expansion than equally common others.

About this clone itself: Antigen specificity is unknown.

The study sampled nominally healthy donors, though unrecorded immune exposures were likely. CDR1 and CDR2 (germline): SGHTA, FQGTGA. V was clipped by 2 bases and J by 7 bases; unmatched bases: 7. CDR3 length: 15 amino acids. Use of 60 Vbeta and 13 Jbeta primers characterized the PCR. This table comes from immunoSEQ multiplex PCR, and its TCRdb copy is limited to in-frame clones, with some not included. This repertoire includes tens of thousands of clones. The TCR originated in a man aged 35 to 55 in good health and CMV-seronegative. The sample was PBMCs. The chain is built from TRBV7-3 and TRBJ1-5; 8 bases are shared with TRBD1. CDR3 DNA: TGTGCCAGCAGCTTACTCCCAGGGGGCGAACAGCCCCAGCATTTT. Protein sequence: CASSLLPGGEQPQHF.